One sample yielded the 30 T cell receptor beta chains listed below, sequenced in a study of human T cells and chemical hapten exposure. TCRdb passed the RACE reads through MiXCR, listing each CDR3 protein once. Here the sample spans 65,000 to 95,000 distinct CDR3 sequences, about 6.6% being singletons. Sample time point: patch test 2, 6 weeks after DPC sensitization. Treatment described: therapeutic diphenylcyclopropenone sensitization with weekly scalp DPC. Sample: whole blood, taken in connection with sensitization to the hapten diphenylcyclopropenone (DPC). These receptors came from a woman aged 25 to 39 with alopecia areata. Some clones in this sample may be carry-over from other donors' samples.

In this sample, this clonotype turned up many times. The chain recombines TRBV30 with TRBJ1-1; D unresolved. The CDR3 is made up of 16 amino acids. Germline CDR1 and CDR2: GTSNPN and SVGIG (reference sequence). The V and J ends lost 5 bases and 2 bases respectively, with 21 bases between them. This CDR3 is CAWGQKMTYPNTEAFF. DNA of the CDR3: TGTGCCTGGGGCCAGAAGATGACCTACCCCAACACTGAAGCTTTCTTT.

This clonotype was seen a few times. The V and J genes are TRBV30 and TRBJ2-7; TRBD1 matches 9 bases. V lost 5 bases to trimming and J lost 2 bases; unmatched junction nucleotides: 4. The CDR3 totals 13 residues. The germline V gene encodes CDR1 GTSNPN and CDR2 SVGIG (reference sequence). The CDR3 is CAWVRDRAYEQYF. The CDR3 DNA follows: TGTGCCTGGGTCCGGGACAGGGCCTACGAGCAGTACTTC.

This clonotype turned up a few times. The junction and the germline gene differ at one end; a read error may be behind it. This chain connects TRBV20-1 to TRBJ2-1; TRBD2 matches at 12 bases. Germline loops: CDR1 DFQATT, CDR2 SNEGSKA (reference sequence). This CDR3 region has 14 residues. The CDR3 here is CSARVLAGGNEQFF. The CDR3 coding sequence is TGCAGTGCTAGAGTACTAGCGGGGGGCAATGAGCAGTTCTTT.

This clonotype was recorded many times. The chain joins TRBV30 to TRBJ1-3, with D perhaps matching TRBD1 (6 bases). The length of the CDR3 is 13 residues. Trimming left V 5 bases short and J 4 bases short, with 12 bases between. Germline CDR1 reads GTSNPN; CDR2 reads SVGIG (reference sequence). DNA for the CDR3: TGTGCCTGGGAACAGGGAGGAGGAAACACCATATATTTT. Its protein is CAWEQGGGNTIYF. The full variable domain, rest sourced from reference TRBV30 and TRBJ1-3, is SQTIHQWPATLVQPVGSPLSLECTVEGTSNPNLYWYRQAAGRGLQLLFYSVGIGQISSEVPQNLSASRPQDRQFILSSKKLLLSDSGFYLCAWEQGGGNTIYFGEGSWLTVV.

This clonotype appeared many times. The chain employs TRBV6-6 and TRBJ1-1, with a possible D match to TRBD1 (5 bases). The CDR3 consists of 15 residues. The V end was cut by 2 bases, the J end by 0 bases, with 10 bases between. The germline CDR1 and CDR2 sequences are MNHNY and SVGAGI (reference sequence). CDR3 sequence: CASSYRRGLNTEAFF. The CDR3, as DNA: TGTGCCAGCAGTTACAGGCGGGGCTTGAACACTGAAGCTTTCTTT.

With regard to this clonotype: Sequence at one end of the junction differs from germline and may be a read error. The J gene is TRBJ1-5, the V gene TRBV12-3 or TRBV12-4; the match to TRBD1 covers 7 bases. The CDR3 is 15 residues long. The CDR3 spells CASSFGLGGSQPQNF. The DNA of the CDR3 is TGTGCCAGCAGTTTTGGGTTAGGGGGCAGTCAGCCCCAGAATTTT.

The CDR3 region has the DNA TGTGCCAGCAGGCGAATCCCGGGACAGGTTCCTCGCTCTGGGGCCAACGTCCTGACTTTC. Protein sequence: CASRRIPGQVPRSGANVLTF. This chain uses TRBV27 with TRBJ2-6; 8 bases are shared with TRBD1. Trimming took 6 bases from V and 0 from J; bases not matched to a gene: 16. Germline loops: CDR1 MNHEY, CDR2 SMNVEV (reference sequence). This CDR3 spans 20 amino acids.

Ten or more counts support this clonotype. The chain links TRBV13 to TRBJ2-5; TRBD1 matches 8 bases. Germline loops: CDR1 PRHDT, CDR2 FYEKMQ (reference sequence). V gave up 5 bases and J gave up 5 bases; unmatched junction bases: 10. This CDR3 has 15 residues. CDR3 loop: CASSERQGPPETQYF. Written as DNA, the CDR3 is TGTGCCAGCAGCGAGCGACAGGGGCCTCCGGAGACCCAGTACTTC.

There are many counts of this clonotype. The chain carries TRBV11-2 and TRBJ2-7; a possible D gene is TRBD1 (7 bases). Germline loops: CDR1 SGHAT, CDR2 FQNNGV. The CDR3 has 14 residues. V was trimmed by 6 bases and J by 1 base, leaving 13 bases between them. The CDR3 DNA is TGTGCCAGCAGAAACAGGGGAGGTTCCTACGAGCAGTACTTC. Translation gives CASRNRGGSYEQYF.

There are many counts of this clonotype. The gene calls are TRBV3-1 and TRBJ2-1; perhaps TRBD2 as D (6 bases). The germline V and J ends were trimmed by 1 base and 6 bases, with 10 bases remaining between them. Germline V lookup: CDR1 LGHDT, CDR2 YNNKEL (reference sequence). The CDR3 is 14 residues long. CDR3 region: CASSQGSSANEQFF. The CDR3 DNA reads TGTGCCAGCAGCCAAGGATCTAGCGCCAATGAGCAGTTCTTC.

This clonotype was seen more than once but under ten times. The chain couples TRBV11-2 to TRBJ1-1; TRBD1 agrees at 10 bases. Germline CDR1 is SGHAT and CDR2 is FQNNGV. The CDR3 has 16 amino acids. Trimming removed 1 base from V and 5 bases from J; junction bases left unmatched: 7. CDR3 DNA sequence: TGTGCCAGCAGCTTAGTCAGCGGGACAGGGGAGACTGAAGCTTTCTTT. It specifies CASSLVSGTGETEAFF.

This clonotype occurred a few times. The chain employs TRBV15 and TRBJ1-1; D is perhaps TRBD1 (5 bases). The germline V gene encodes CDR1 LNHNV and CDR2 YYDKDF (reference sequence). The ends were cut back, 0 bases at V and 10 bases at J, with 15 bases in the middle. The CDR3 spans 14 residues. CDR3 DNA: TGTGCCACCAGCAGAGATCTTATCCCCGGGGGAGCTTTCTTT. As protein: CATSRDLIPGGAFF.

The chain uses TRBV6-8 and TRBJ2-1, with D tentatively TRBD1 (8 bases). This CDR3 spans 14 amino acids. Germline V gene sequence: CDR1 MNHGY, CDR2 SAAAGT. The CDR3 sequence is CSNRGGRSYNEQFF. In DNA form, the CDR3 reads TGTTCTAACAGGGGGGGCCGCTCCTACAATGAGCAGTTCTTC.

The CDR3 sequence is CASSQGGQVGAFF. The CDR3 nucleotides are TGTGCCAGCAGCCAAGGGGGTCAGGTTGGAGCTTTCTTT. V gene TRBV3-1 combines with J gene TRBJ1-1, with D hard to call. This CDR3 region has 13 residues. CDR1 and CDR2 from the germline V gene are LGHDT and YNNKEL (reference sequence). V shed 1 base and J shed 10 bases, with 13 bases lying between them.

This clonotype was seen repeatedly, ten times or more. The chain employs TRBV20-1 and TRBJ2-3, with 7 nucleotides matching TRBD2. The CDR3 has 14 amino acids. J was trimmed by 0 bases and V by 5 bases; bases with no gene match: 5. Germline CDR1 DFQATT, CDR2 SNEGSKA (reference sequence). The CDR3 here is CSASVGGSTDTQYF. The CDR3 nucleotides read TGCAGTGCTTCCGTGGGGGGGAGCACAGATACGCAGTATTTT.

This clonotype has ten or more counts. This chain uses TRBV27 with TRBJ2-5; tentatively, D is TRBD2 (6 bases). The CDR3 consists of 13 residues. V dropped 3 bases and J dropped 5 bases, with 10 bases sitting between them. Germline CDR1 MNHEY, CDR2 SMNVEV (reference sequence). CDR3 DNA: TGTGCCAGCAGTTTTCGGGGGAGGGAGACCCAGTACTTC. This translates into CASSFRGRETQYF.

This clonotype has at least ten counts. The chain is built from TRBV5-4 and TRBJ2-7; TRBD1 matches 9 bases. The CDR3 is 14 residues long. CDR1 and CDR2 (germline): SGHNT, YYREEE (reference sequence). V gave up 4 bases and J gave up 5 bases; unmatched junction bases: 7. CDR3 in DNA: TGTGCCAGCAGCCACACAGGGGGCAGCGACGAGCAGTACTTC. This sequence encodes CASSHTGGSDEQYF.

Regarding this clonotype: Given a much more abundant clone one base away, this may be a read error. The chain employs TRBV30 and TRBJ1-5, with D unclear. With 2 bases removed from V and 0 bases from J, the gap between germline ends came to 14 bases. From germline, CDR1 is GTSNPN and CDR2 SVGIG (reference sequence). The CDR3 loop spans 16 amino acids. The CDR3 DNA sequence: TGTGCCTGGAGTCCGAACAGAACAGCTAGCAATCAGCCCCAGCATTTT. It translates to CAWSPNRTASNQPQHF.

The CDR3 loop is CASSLNPDSGYTF. In DNA form, the CDR3 reads TGTGCCAGCAGTTTAAATCCGGACAGCGGCTACACCTTC. The rearrangement uses TRBV12-3 or TRBV12-4 and TRBJ1-2, with D possibly matching TRBD1 (6 bases). The V gene lost 2 bases and the J gene lost 8 bases, with 12 bases spanning the gap. The length of the CDR3 is 13 residues.

This clonotype was seen repeatedly, ten times or more. The chain recombines TRBV10-3 with TRBJ2-2, with TRBD1 as a possible D gene (5 bases). V lost 0 bases, J lost 6 bases, and 11 bases lay in between. CDR1 and CDR2 from the germline V gene are ENHRY and SYGVKD. CDR3 size: 15 residues. CDR3 coding DNA: TGTGCCATCAGTGAGTCGGGGCGGAGTGCCGGGGAGCTGTTTTTT. Translated: CAISESGRSAGELFF.

This clonotype was seen ten or more times. V and J are TRBV7-2 and TRBJ2-3; D possibly uses TRBD1 or TRBD2 (6 bases each). This CDR3 region has 16 residues. V was pared by 3 bases and J by 2 bases, with 15 bases between. Germline V lookup: CDR1 SGHTA, CDR2 FQGNSA. The CDR3 protein is CASSFGRGPITDTQYF. The CDR3 region has the DNA TGTGCCAGCAGCTTCGGACGGGGGCCGATCACAGATACGCAGTATTTT.

With respect to this clonotype: A junction boundary mismatches the germline segment, possibly from a read error. The gene calls are TRBV5-1 and TRBJ2-7; 7 bases line up with TRBD1. This CDR3 has 13 amino acids. CDR1 and CDR2 from the germline V gene are SGHRS and YFSETQ. The CDR3 region is CASSPGTVYVQYF. Written as DNA, the CDR3 is TGCGCCAGCAGCCCCGGGACAGTCTACGTGCAGTACTTC. Variable domain in full (rest from reference TRBV5-1 and TRBJ2-7): KAGVTQTPRYLIKTRGQQVTLSCSPISGHRSVSWYQQTPGQGLQFLFEYFSETQRNKGNFPGRFSGRQFSNSRSEMNVSTLELGDSALYLCASSPGTVYVQYFGPGTRLTVT.

This clonotype was detected ten times or more. CDR3 protein: CASSSRGSTGELFF. The CDR3, as DNA: TGTGCCAGCAGCTCCCGGGGGAGCACCGGGGAGCTGTTTTTT. V is TRBV7-3 and J is TRBJ2-2; D is perhaps TRBD2 (6 bases). The germline CDR1 and CDR2 sequences are SGHTA and FQGTGA. There are 14 residues in the CDR3. V was trimmed by 4 bases and J by 4 bases, leaving 10 bases between them.

There are many counts of this clonotype. The chain uses TRBV6-6 and TRBJ2-3, with D possibly TRBD1 on 5 matching bases. The germline V and J ends were trimmed by 6 bases and 6 bases, with 13 bases remaining between them. Looked up from germline, CDR1 is MNHNY and CDR2 is SVGAGI (reference sequence). The length of the CDR3 is 13 residues. This CDR3 reads CASRLTGADTQYF. CDR3 DNA sequence: TGTGCCAGCAGGTTGACTGGGGCGGATACGCAGTATTTT.

This clonotype was picked up many times. The chain recombines TRBV19 with TRBJ1-5; 8 bases match TRBD1. There are 14 residues in the CDR3. Germline CDR1 LNHDA, CDR2 SQIVND (reference sequence). Losses at the gene ends were 5 bases for V and 4 bases for J; bases not matched to a gene: 4. The CDR3 DNA reads TGTGCCAGTAGTGGACAGGGAAGAAATCAGCCCCAGCATTTT. This codes for CASSGQGRNQPQHF.

This clonotype occurred a few times. The CDR3 DNA reads TGTGCCAGCAGTTCCTTGACAGGCACAGATACGCAGTATTTT. Protein product: CASSSLTGTDTQYF. The chain has TRBV2 and TRBJ2-3; D is perhaps TRBD1 (5 bases). The ends were cut back, 5 bases at V and 1 base at J, with 10 bases in the middle. Germline V gives CDR1 SNHLY, CDR2 FYNNEI. This CDR3 has 14 amino acids.

Ten or more counts support this clonotype. The CDR3 DNA is TGTGCCAGCAGTTCCCAAGGTGGCCAGCCCCAGCATTTT. This encodes CASSSQGGQPQHF. The rearrangement uses TRBV12-3 or TRBV12-4 and TRBJ1-5; D call uncertain. V lost 4 bases to trimming and J lost 7 bases, with 11 bases between them. The CDR3 length is 13 residues.

The gene calls are TRBV29-1 and TRBJ1-4; D is unclear. Germline V lookup: CDR1 SQVTM, CDR2 ANQGSEA. V lost 4 bases and J lost 0, with 6 bases in between. The CDR3 sequence is 13 residues long. The CDR3 spells CSVARSTNEKLFF. The CDR3 DNA follows: TGCAGCGTTGCACGGTCAACTAATGAAAAACTGTTTTTT.

This clonotype showed up just a few times. The chain joins TRBV7-9 to TRBJ1-1; the D gene is possibly TRBD1 (6 bases). Germline V lookup: CDR1 SEHNR, CDR2 FQNEAQ (reference sequence). The CDR3 runs 16 residues. V was trimmed by 0 bases and J by 2 bases, leaving 13 bases between them. DNA for the CDR3: TGTGCCAGCAGCTTAGCGGGTTCAGGGGCCAACACTGAAGCTTTCTTT. Translation gives CASSLAGSGANTEAFF.

Ten or more counts support this clonotype. The rearrangement uses TRBV19 and TRBJ2-7; 7 bases line up with TRBD1. Germline CDR1 and CDR2: LNHDA and SQIVND (reference sequence). The CDR3 runs to 14 residues. The V gene end was trimmed by 5 bases and the J gene end by 2 bases; junction bases not matched to a gene: 6. CDR3 sequence: CASSELQGPYEQYF. The CDR3 nucleotides read TGTGCCAGTAGTGAACTACAGGGGCCCTACGAGCAGTACTTC. The full variable domain, rest sourced from reference TRBV19 and TRBJ2-7, is DGGITQSPKYLFRKEGQNVTLSCEQNLNHDAMYWYRQDPGQGLRLIYYSQIVNDFQKGDIAEGYSVSREKKESFPLTVTSAQKNPTAFYLCASSELQGPYEQYFGPGTRLTVT.